Presented here are 24 T cell receptor beta chains from one specimen sequenced in a study of blood T cell repertoires in COVID-19. The assay was immunoSEQ multiplex PCR, and TCRdb's table has in-frame clones only and misses some. The table includes 200,000 or so clones, roughly 80% detected once. What was sequenced was peripheral blood. These receptors originate from a human donor in a cohort sampled during active COVID-19.

The chain recombines TRBV9 with TRBJ2-1; the match to TRBD2 covers 8 bases. The CDR3 spans 15 residues. The V segment lost 4 bases and the J segment 6 bases; nucleotides outside the gene matches: 9. CDR1 is SGDLS, CDR2 YYNGEE, per germline. The CDR3, as DNA: TGTGCCAGCAGCCTACTAGCGGTTTTTGGCAATGAGCAGTTCTTC. Its translation: CASSLLAVFGNEQFF.

The chain recombines TRBV7-9 with TRBJ2-1; 9 nucleotides match TRBD2. Per germline, CDR1 SEHNR and CDR2 FQNEAQ (reference sequence). The CDR3 loop spans 14 amino acids. J gave up 0 bases and V 10 bases, and 4 bases lay outside the gene matches. The CDR3 here is CATREGSSYNEQFF. The CDR3 DNA sequence: TGTGCCACGCGGGAGGGTAGCTCCTACAATGAGCAGTTCTTC.

J is TRBJ1-4 and V is TRBV7-9, with D perhaps matching TRBD1 (5 bases). Trimming stripped 4 bases from V and 4 bases from J, with 13 bases between. The V gene's germline CDR1 is SEHNR and CDR2 FQNEAQ (reference sequence). The CDR3 contains 15 residues. The CDR3 loop is CASSSYSTVNEKLFF. CDR3 DNA: TGTGCCAGCAGCTCTTACTCGACAGTTAATGAAAAACTGTTTTTT.

V is TRBV5-1 and J is TRBJ2-7; 7 bases match TRBD2. CDR3 length: 13 residues. Trimming cost V 2 bases and J 2 bases; bases outside gene matches: 1. Germline-derived CDR1 and CDR2 are SGHRS and YFSETQ. As DNA, the CDR3 is TGCGCCAGCAGCTTTCGGGAGGCCTACGAGCAGTACTTC. Translated, it gives CASSFREAYEQYF.

The chain employs TRBV4-3 and TRBJ1-1; D gene uncertain. This CDR3 contains 15 residues. The ends were cut back, 1 base at V and 6 bases at J, with 15 bases in the middle. Germline CDR1 reads LGHNA; CDR2 reads YSLEER. The CDR3 here is CASSQGVQPRAEAFF. CDR3 bases: TGCGCCAGCAGCCAAGGAGTACAGCCCCGCGCTGAAGCTTTCTTT.

V is TRBV25-1 and J is TRBJ2-1; D may be TRBD1 (6 bases). Between the trimmed V and J ends, which lost 3 bases and 3 bases, there was a span of 12 bases. Germline V gene lookup returns CDR1 MGHDK and CDR2 SYGVNS. This CDR3 is built from 15 residues. The CDR3: CASSDGGSYYNEQFF. The CDR3 nucleotides read TGTGCCAGCAGTGATGGGGGCTCCTACTACAATGAGCAGTTCTTC.

The V gene is TRBV27, the J gene TRBJ2-7; 7 positions agree with TRBD1. Trimming cost V 2 bases and J 3 bases; bases outside gene matches: 4. Germline CDR1 reads MNHEY; CDR2 reads SMNVEV (reference sequence). This CDR3 spans 14 amino acids. The CDR3 protein is CASSLTGANYEQYF. In DNA form, the CDR3 reads TGTGCCAGCAGTTTAACAGGGGCGAACTACGAGCAGTACTTC.

The chain is built from TRBV27 and TRBJ2-2, with 8 nucleotides matching TRBD2. The CDR3 spans 13 residues. With V trimmed by 10 bases and J by 3 bases, 4 bases remained unmatched. Germline CDR1 reads MNHEY; CDR2 reads SMNVEV (reference sequence). The CDR3 sequence is CATFGRDTGELFF. As DNA, the CDR3 is TGTGCCACCTTCGGGAGGGACACCGGGGAGCTGTTTTTT.

CDR3 bases: TGTGCCAGCAGCTCACGTTCCGGGAGCCTGGATGGCTACACCTTC. This gives the protein CASSSRSGSLDGYTF. This chain uses TRBV7-3 with TRBJ1-2; no definite D call. The CDR3 has 15 amino acids. The germline CDR1 and CDR2 sequences are SGHTA and FQGTGA. Trimming shortened V by 4 bases and J by 6 bases, and 18 bases separated the two germline ends.

The chain uses TRBV5-1 and TRBJ2-7, with TRBD1 as a possible D gene (5 bases). The CDR3 extends over 13 amino acids. Deletions cut 0 bases from V and 3 bases from J, with 7 bases between. Germline V gene lookup returns CDR1 SGHRS and CDR2 YFSETQ. Here the CDR3 reads CASSLEGYYEQYF. The DNA for the CDR3 is TGCGCCAGCAGCTTGGAGGGGTACTACGAGCAGTACTTC. The variable domain in full, completed from reference TRBV5-1 and TRBJ2-7, reads KAGVTQTPRYLIKTRGQQVTLSCSPISGHRSVSWYQQTPGQGLQFLFEYFSETQRNKGNFPGRFSGRQFSNSRSEMNVSTLELGDSALYLCASSLEGYYEQYFGPGTRLTVT.

The DNA for the CDR3 is TGTGCCAGCAGTCCGGACAGCCAACTTAGGTGGCCCCAGCATTTT. Its protein product is CASSPDSQLRWPQHF. The V call is TRBV28, the J call TRBJ1-5; maybe TRBD1 (6 bases). Trimming took 5 bases from V and 9 from J, leaving 20 bases between them. Germline CDR1 reads MDHEN; CDR2 reads SYDVKM. The length of the CDR3 is 15 residues.

J is TRBJ2-1 and V is TRBV29-1; TRBD1 agrees at 7 bases. J lost 6 bases, V lost 4 bases, and 3 bases had no gene match. The CDR3 covers 12 residues. Germline values: CDR1 SQVTM, CDR2 ANQGSEA. The CDR3 spells CSVGDRVNEQFF. The CDR3 DNA sequence: TGCAGCGTTGGAGACAGGGTCAATGAGCAGTTCTTC.

The chain couples TRBV30 to TRBJ2-7; TRBD1 agrees at 9 bases. V lost 5 bases, J lost 2 bases, and 1 base stayed unmatched. This CDR3 has 12 residues. The germline V gene has CDR1 GTSNPN and CDR2 SVGIG (reference sequence). The CDR3 bases are TGTGCCTGGGGGACAGGGACCTACGAGCAGTACTTC. This codes for CAWGTGTYEQYF. Full variable domain (remainder filled in from reference TRBV30 and TRBJ2-7): SQTIHQWPATLVQPVGSPLSLECTVEGTSNPNLYWYRQAAGRGLQLLFYSVGIGQISSEVPQNLSASRPQDRQFILSSKKLLLSDSGFYLCAWGTGTYEQYFGPGTRLTVT.

The J gene is TRBJ2-7, the V gene TRBV7-2, with D possibly TRBD2 on 6 matching bases. The germline V gene encodes CDR1 SGHTA and CDR2 FQGNSA. Trimming shortened V by 3 bases and J by 4 bases, and 13 bases separated the two germline ends. CDR3 length: 14 residues. CDR3 DNA sequence: TGTGCCAGCAGCTTTGGCGGGACCTCTTACGAGCAGTACTTC. Amino acid sequence: CASSFGGTSYEQYF.

V usage is TRBV11-2 and J usage is TRBJ1-2; D possibly corresponds to TRBD1 (6 bases). Trimming cost V 2 bases and J 4 bases, with 14 bases left between them. Germline CDR1 and CDR2: SGHAT and FQNNGV. CDR3 length equals 15 residues. CDR3 DNA: TGTGCCAGCAGCTTAAGAGAGGGGGTTGTCTATGGCTACACCTTC. Protein sequence: CASSLREGVVYGYTF.

The V and J genes are TRBV6-5 and TRBJ2-1; 9 positions agree with TRBD2. The CDR3 runs to 14 residues. Germline values: CDR1 MNHEY, CDR2 SVGAGI. This CDR3 is CATVVWREGNEQFF. The CDR3 nucleotides read TGTGCTACAGTGGTATGGCGGGAGGGAAATGAGCAGTTCTTC.

This chain connects TRBV19 to TRBJ1-2, with a tentative D call TRBD1 (6 bases). In germline, CDR1 is LNHDA, CDR2 SQIVND (reference sequence). Trimming removed 4 bases from V and 0 bases from J, with 9 bases in between. The CDR3 runs to 14 residues. The CDR3 DNA sequence: TGTGCCAGTAGTAAGACAGGACCTAACTATGGCTACACCTTC. Amino acids: CASSKTGPNYGYTF.

This rearrangement joins TRBV6-5 to TRBJ1-4, with TRBD1 matching 8 bases. The ends lost 7 bases at V and 3 bases at J; junction bases unmatched: 4. This CDR3 region has 14 residues. Per the germline V gene, CDR1 is MNHEY and CDR2 is SVGAGI. Here the CDR3 DNA reads TGTGCCAGCACAACAGGGGGAGCTAATGAAAAACTGTTTTTT. It codes for CASTTGGANEKLFF.

The chain couples TRBV18 to TRBJ2-2, with D possibly matching TRBD1 (6 bases). The CDR3 loop spans 15 amino acids. Germline CDR1 reads KGHSH; CDR2 reads LQKENI. Trimming removed 2 bases at V and 5 bases at J, with 12 bases between. The CDR3 DNA is TGTGCCAGCTCACCATACCAGGGGACAACCGGGGAGCTGTTTTTT. It yields the protein CASSPYQGTTGELFF.

The rearrangement links TRBV9 to TRBJ2-3; 11 nucleotides match TRBD2. Looked up from germline, CDR1 is SGDLS and CDR2 is YYNGEE. The V gene end was trimmed by 6 bases and the J gene end by 0 bases; junction bases not matched to a gene: 3. The CDR3 sequence is 15 residues long. The CDR3 DNA sequence: TGTGCCAGCAACAGACTAGCGGGAAGCACAGATACGCAGTATTTT. It translates to CASNRLAGSTDTQYF.

The chain uses TRBV5-6 and TRBJ2-7; tentatively, D is TRBD2 (5 bases). V lost 6 bases to trimming and J lost 2 bases, with 12 bases between them. The CDR3 consists of 13 residues. Germline-derived CDR1 and CDR2 are SGHDT and YYEEEE. The CDR3 nucleotides are TGTGCCAGCACCCGGACTGGGCCCTACGAGCAGTACTTC. This encodes CASTRTGPYEQYF.

DNA for the CDR3: TGTGCCAGCAGCGCGGGTCATGGAGTCTATAATTCACCCCTCCACTTT. It encodes CASSAGHGVYNSPLHF. The V and J genes are TRBV9 and TRBJ1-6; D gene ambiguous. Trimming stripped 3 bases from V and 3 bases from J, with 13 bases between. The CDR3 totals 16 residues. Germline CDR1 and CDR2: SGDLS and YYNGEE.

This clone was seen only once. The chain couples TRBV28 to TRBJ2-6; the D is unclear. CDR1 and CDR2 (germline): MDHEN, SYDVKM. Trimming removed 8 bases from V and 0 bases from J, with 5 bases in between. The CDR3 length is 13 residues. The chain's CDR3 is CASESSGANVLTF. For the CDR3, the DNA is TGTGCCAGCGAGAGCTCTGGGGCCAACGTCCTGACTTTC.

The genes are TRBV19 and TRBJ2-1; 9 positions match TRBD2. After removal of 0 bases from V and 6 bases from J, the junction contained 9 bases not matched to a gene. Looked up from germline, CDR1 is LNHDA and CDR2 is SQIVND (reference sequence). CDR3 size: 17 residues. The CDR3 DNA sequence: TGTGCCAGTAGTATAGATCGGCTTAGCGGGAGACCCAATGAGCAGTTCTTC. This sequence encodes CASSIDRLSGRPNEQFF.